This paragraph reports one T cell receptor beta chain. Its antigen specificity is not known. No clone much larger than this one lies a single base away; base qualities are absent. The germline V gene (reference sequence) sets CDR1 to SEHNR and CDR2 to FQNEAQ. From the cysteine up to the phenylalanine, the CDR3 has a length of 13 residues. The kept DNA is CDR3 alone, 39 bases in frame from the first base. At the junction V is shortened by 5 bases and J by 8 bases, with 12 bases in between. The cohort comprised approximately 700 healthy bone marrow donors. All cohort members were sampled while nominally healthy, although unrecorded immune exposures were likely present. The donor was CMV seropositive and belonged to the group of more than 250 seropositive cohort members. Every donor gave a peripheral blood sample, and the peripheral blood mononuclear cells from that sample were used for TCR beta sequencing. The Qiagen DNeasy Blood Extraction Kit was used to extract genomic DNA from the blood cell samples.

This record belongs to a study of cytomegalovirus exposure and HLA in healthy donors (dated by TCRdb to about 2017). Context from the whole study: An earlier analysis of roughly 500 of the donors reported 250 to 350 Gb of sequence data and 90 million to 120 million unique TCR beta sequences obtained from about 180 million T cells. Class I and class II HLA loci were covered by the typing at four-digit resolution. Donor age, sex, ethnicity and CMV serostatus were compiled alongside the repertoire data. A later genetic analysis took genome-wide SNP genotypes for about 55% of the 666 donors and used that subset as a discovery cohort. Besides the first cohort of under 700 subjects, a separate validation cohort made up of roughly 130 different subjects was used. High-throughput TCR immunosequencing, statistical association of individual TCRs with disease status, and machine learning were combined to predict cytomegalovirus infection status. About 5 DR-DQ haplotypes were handled as single units for association and clustering, since linkage in the cohort was strong. Among about 410 genotyped donors of the cohort, an average of around 220,000 unique TCR beta nucleotide sequences was sequenced per donor, of which approximately 19% were non-productive. Using immunosequencing, the study profiled T cell repertoires from fewer than 700 subjects and related those repertoires to cytomegalovirus serostatus. Typing coverage differed by locus: A, B, C, DRB1 and DQB1 were typed in about 620-640 donors, DQA1 in 500 to 550, DPA1 in some 610, and DPB1 in around 440. In the later analysis, no new phenotypic data were used to find candidate immune exposures; instead, reliance was placed on TCR beta sequences and their occurrence across donors. An earlier analysis of approximately 640 of the donors applied high-throughput TCR beta sequencing to assess whether each TCR beta V gene segment acted as functional or pseudogenic. The aim of the study was to test whether cataloging public T cell receptors could identify signatures of past pathogen exposure. A later analysis re-analyzed previously published TCR beta repertoires from 550 to 700 donors and added high-resolution HLA genotyping to study TCR occurrence patterns. Approximately 300 gigabases of sequencing data and approximately 85 million unique TCR sequences were included in an early release covering under 650 HLA-typed donors. Of the approximately 400 genotyped donors, 70% to 90% were placed in the genetic ancestry cluster associated with self-reported Caucasian donors. Every discovery cohort repertoire had been produced on one sequencing platform. Results and caveats for the whole study, not just this receptor: According to the authors, the approach could potentially be generalized to other disease states and immunological phenotypes. The study listed 150 to 200 TCR beta chains as associated with cytomegalovirus. Three of the identified cytomegalovirus-associated TCR beta chains were confirmed in vitro to be specific for cytomegalovirus antigens. Strong co-occurrence of HLA alleles, especially DR and DQ, made assigning TCR associations to individual alleles difficult. Several of the top co-occurrence clusters appeared to be linked to parvovirus B19, influenza, CMV and Epstein-Barr virus, according to a later analysis. According to a later analysis, TCR association rates differed among HLA loci, with DRB1 alleles showing the most associated TCRs and HLA-C alleles showing the fewest. Correlated functional status among segregating V segments might be attributable to linkage disequilibrium, but an unknown experimental factor could not be ruled out. The only immune exposure information available for the cohort was CMV serostatus. In a later analysis, 16,951 TCR beta sequences were associated with specific HLA alleles at a false discovery rate of 0.05. A further reported finding was that TCR beta sequences accurately predicted the HLA-A and HLA-B alleles for most subjects in the first cohort. Compared with equally common non-associated chains, HLA-associated TCR beta chains in a later analysis were more clonally expanded and had lower generation probabilities. The cohort was sequenced for TCR beta chains only, and without alpha or paired-chain data the features that could be detected were limited. Roughly uniform sequencing depth across donors was assumed in presence/absence analyses, although this assumption may not hold. HLA typing was unavailable for some donors at each locus, so association tests used only the typed subset. A later analysis found that most CMV-associated TCR beta chains appeared HLA-restricted, with HLA associations seemingly driven largely by CMV exposure. The classifier was reported to diagnose cytomegalovirus status with high specificity and sensitivity in both the original and validation cohorts. Some IMGT-functional V segments, including TRBV6-2 and TRBV6-3, could not be distinguished by the 87-base-pair reads and were therefore excluded. About 17 rarely observed V segments, including chromosome 9 orphons, were excluded from the earlier analysis of several hundred of the donors because counts were too low. Most TCR sequences were observed very rarely across donors, whereas some public TCRs were present in many individuals. In a later genetic analysis, a missense DCLRE1C variant was associated with V-gene and J-gene trimming of TCR beta chains, and the association was replicated in an independent cohort. In a later genetic analysis, fewer N-insertions in productive TCRs were reported among donors in an Asian-associated ancestry cluster than the roughly 700-donor mean. A cluster of highly shared sequence variants was judged likely to be a technical artifact of the sequencing pipeline. An earlier analysis of around 500 of the donors showed that most TCR beta V segments appeared in productive rearrangements either about 87% or about 30% of the time, which broadly matched IMGT annotations.

Library preparation was by the immunoSEQ multiplex PCR assay. For the multiplex PCR, a mixture combining 60 forward primers for TCR Vbeta segments and 13 reverse primers for TCR Jbeta segments was used. A multiplex PCR assay on genomic DNA amplified the CDR3 region of rearranged TCR beta genes. On the Illumina HiSeq System, the amplified TCR beta libraries were sequenced as 87-base-pair reads. The published analysis was carried out like this. In a later analysis, tens of millions of unique TCR beta chains were counted across the 500 to 850 repertoires, and around 11 million of these chains were shared by at least two donors. Raw reads were error-corrected and collapsed into unique sequences by a nearest-neighbor algorithm in which closely related sequences were merged to remove PCR and sequencing errors. V, D and J gene segments were assigned by aligning CDR3 sequences to IMGT reference sequences. For a sequence to be retained, a match of at least six nucleotides was required to both a V gene segment and a J gene segment. Rearrangements were called productive when the CDR3 lacked stop codons and stayed in frame with V and J; all others were non-productive. Following IMGT convention, CDR3 was defined as the stretch from the second conserved V-encoded cysteine to the conserved J-encoded phenylalanine. In an earlier analysis of roughly 580 of the donors, sequences lacking an unambiguous match to a single V gene segment were excluded. In an earlier analysis of 587 of the donors, a V segment was called functional when productive rearrangements were above 56.7%, and segregating when the standard deviation between donors exceeded 5%. A statistical classification framework was developed to diagnose cytomegalovirus status using the catalog of TCR beta chain sequences. A later analysis assigned V and J genes by comparing TCR nucleotide sequences with IMGT/GENE-DB human TR gene sequences. In a later analysis, CDR3 sequences and most-parsimonious VDJ recombination scenarios were assigned using the TCRdist pipeline. A later analysis defined each TCR beta chain by its CDR3 amino acid sequence plus V-gene family, and excluded reads lacking a unique V-gene family. As a way to deal with suspected cross-contamination and a sequencing artifact, a later analysis dropped hundreds of nucleotide sequences that were highly shared and had low generation probability. For each public chain, a later analysis derived a clonal expansion index from normalized ranks of inferred template counts within each repertoire. In a later analysis, generation probabilities were computed using a VDJ recombination model fitted to out-of-frame rearrangements, and the results were checked against IGoR. In a later analysis, TCR-TCR, TCR-HLA and TCR-CMV co-occurrence was scored with hypergeometric tests, and a repertoire-size bias correction was applied to TCR pairs. False discovery rates were estimated in a later analysis by permuting HLA or CMV assignments 20 times. In a later analysis, co-occurring TCRs were grouped using DBSCAN, with TCRdist sequence similarity added in when clustering inside HLA-allele-positive subsets. Repertoires with fewer than 30,000 or more than 120,000 public chains were left out of co-occurrence clustering, as were a handful of repertoires with anomalous nucleotide sharing. TCRdb mirrors the immuneACCESS table, restricted to in-frame sequences. Some clones are absent from its copies; in checked studies, under half trace to an unresolved V gene, and the reason for the others is unknown. V, J and clone size were drawn from that table, and D and trimming were deduced from the DNA. The sample data list about 95,000 clones, and about 76% of these were observed just once. Jointly, the top ten make up approximately 4% of the sample.

This clonotype originated in a woman aged 65 to 85 in good health and CMV-seropositive. The chain is encoded by TRBV7-9 joined to TRBJ1-4, and possibly TRBD1, on 6 matching bases. Specimen: PBMCs. The nucleotide sequence is given as TGTGCCAGCAGCCGGTGGGACACAGAAAAACTGTTTTTT. This sequence encodes CASSRWDTEKLFF.